A single sample gave rise to the 8 T cell receptor beta chains below, sequenced in a study of molecular identifiers for immune sequencing clone quantification. From the PCR reads, TCRdb called clonotypes with MiXCR, one entry per CDR3 protein. The sample includes under 650,000 distinct CDR3 sequences, about 20% of them seen just once. Sequenced: naive CD8+ T cells from blood, with Jurkat cell RNA spiked in. The subset is: FACS-sorted CD8+CD4-CCR7+CD45RA+ naive T cells. Receptors were obtained from a human donor in good health. Some libraries in this study had Jurkat cell RNA spiked in.

CDR3 in amino acids: CASSLAASGRAPKNIQYF. The DNA of the CDR3 is TGCGCCAGCAGCTTGGCCGCAAGCGGGAGGGCCCCCAAAAACATTCAGTACTTC. This chain uses TRBV5-1 with TRBJ2-4; 10 positions match TRBD2. Looked up from germline, CDR1 is SGHRS and CDR2 is YFSETQ. There are 18 residues in the CDR3. Losses at the gene ends were 0 bases for V and 2 bases for J; bases not matched to a gene: 8.

In its sample, this clonotype was seen once. A single base separates this from a much larger clone, so it may be a read error. The gene calls are TRBV30 and TRBJ1-1, with TRBD1 matching over 10 bases. The length of the CDR3 is 15 residues. J gave up 4 bases and V 5 bases, and 10 bases lay outside the gene matches. Per the germline V gene, CDR1 is GTSNPN and CDR2 is SVGIG (reference sequence). CDR3 loop: CAWLLLGQGCTEAFF. The CDR3 DNA follows: TGTGCCTGGTTACTTCTGGGACAGGGGTGCACTGAAGCTTTCTTT.

The chain carries TRBV27 and TRBJ2-7, with 7 bases lining up with TRBD2. Trimming took 8 bases from V and 0 from J; bases not matched to a gene: 13. The CDR3 is made up of 16 amino acids. Germline values: CDR1 MNHEY, CDR2 SMNVEV (reference sequence). The CDR3 loop reads CASGNLSGPVSYEQYF. In DNA form, the CDR3 reads TGTGCCAGCGGGAACCTTAGCGGGCCGGTCTCCTACGAGCAGTACTTC.

Many counts were recorded for this clonotype. The V and J genes are TRBV7-9 and TRBJ2-4; 12 bases are shared with TRBD2. V was clipped by 6 bases and J by 0 bases; unmatched bases: 9. CDR1 is SEHNR, CDR2 FQNEAQ, per germline (reference sequence). This CDR3 is built from 18 residues. In DNA, the CDR3 is TGTGCCAGCAGACCCCTAGCGGGAGGGCCAGTAGCCAAAAACATTCAGTACTTC. Residues: CASRPLAGGPVAKNIQYF.

As regards this clonotype: No conserved phenylalanine or tryptophan ends this CDR3, so it is likely a read error. The genes are TRBV5-5 and TRBJ1-5; TRBD1 matches at 10 bases. This CDR3 is 14 amino acids long. V shed 4 bases and J 6 bases; nucleotides not matched to a gene: 4. Germline V gives CDR1 SGHKS, CDR2 YYEKEE (reference sequence). The CDR3 spells CASSPGQGGQPQHL. CDR3 sequence (DNA): TGTGCCAGCAGCCCCGGACAGGGGGGTCAGCCCCAGCATCTT.

Ten or more counts support this clonotype. The V call is TRBV25-1, the J call TRBJ2-7; D uncertain. The germline gives CDR1 MGHDK, CDR2 SYGVNS. V was pared by 2 bases and J by 3 bases, with 8 bases between. This CDR3 contains 13 residues. CDR3 DNA sequence: TGTGCCAGCAGTGAACCCGCTAGCTACGAGCAGTACTTC. Amino acid sequence: CASSEPASYEQYF.

This clonotype was detected ten times or more. The rearrangement uses TRBV6-5 and TRBJ2-3; weak D call: TRBD1 (6 bases). Germline V gene sequence: CDR1 MNHEY, CDR2 SVGAGI. CDR3 length: 15 amino acids. Trimming took off 3 bases at V and 2 bases at J, with 12 bases between the two ends. The CDR3 is CASSYRAGATDTQYF. As DNA, the CDR3 is TGTGCCAGCAGTTATCGGGCAGGGGCCACAGATACGCAGTATTTT.

This clonotype was detected a few times. The rearrangement links TRBV2 to TRBJ1-2, with a tentative D call TRBD1 (6 bases). Trimming shortened V by 4 bases and J by 2 bases, and 14 bases separated the two germline ends. The CDR3 runs 15 residues. Germline CDR1 reads SNHLY; CDR2 reads FYNNEI. CDR3 bases: TGTGCCAGCAGTGGATCCGGGGGCACGAACTATGGCTACACCTTC. Translated: CASSGSGGTNYGYTF.